These 18 T cell receptor beta chains were sequenced from one sample in a study of identical twins. TCRdb re-called the 5' RACE reads with MiXCR, one entry per CDR3 protein. This sample carries roughly 750,000 distinct CDR3 sequences, approximately 22% of them seen once, and the ten largest clones take 4% to 5.5%. These records were also assigned to another study, of T cells expressing NK-cell markers.

The specimen was PBMCs. Receptors originate from a woman in her late teens or twenties in good health.

This clonotype was counted only a few times. The CDR3 bases are TGCAGCGTTTGGCAGGGAAACACCATATATTTT. Translation gives CSVWQGNTIYF. The chain is built from TRBV29-1 and TRBJ1-3; D call uncertain. Per germline, CDR1 SQVTM and CDR2 ANQGSEA. The length of the CDR3 is 11 residues. V lost 5 bases, J lost 4 bases, and 6 bases lay in between.

V and J are TRBV5-6 and TRBJ2-1, with 8 bases that match TRBD1. Germline assignment: CDR1 SGHDT and CDR2 YYEEEE. There are 13 residues in the CDR3. V dropped 7 bases and J dropped 2; count of bases not matched to a gene: 2. This CDR3 is CASYRGAYNEQFF. The CDR3 region has the DNA TGTGCCAGCTACAGGGGGGCCTACAATGAGCAGTTCTTC.

This sequence joins TRBV13 and TRBJ2-3; 10 nucleotides line up with TRBD1. CDR1 and CDR2 from the germline V gene are PRHDT and FYEKMQ (reference sequence). This CDR3 has 16 residues. The V and J ends lost 5 bases and 3 bases, in that order; junction bases with no gene match: 8. Here the CDR3 DNA reads TGTGCCAGCAGCCGGGGACAGGGGAGGATGACAGATACGCAGTATTTT. This translates into CASSRGQGRMTDTQYF.

The chain combines TRBV3-1 with TRBJ2-7, with 7 positions matching TRBD2. CDR3 length equals 15 residues. V lost 3 bases, J lost 2 bases, and 7 bases stayed unmatched. CDR1 and CDR2 from the germline V gene are LGHDT and YNNKEL (reference sequence). CDR3: CASSQLGGRAYEQYF. Here the CDR3 DNA reads TGTGCCAGCAGCCAGTTAGGAGGGAGGGCCTACGAGCAGTACTTC.

This sequence joins TRBV11-2 and TRBJ2-5, with a weak D call TRBD2 (5 bases). The germline CDR1 and CDR2 sequences are SGHAT and FQNNGV. The CDR3 loop spans 14 amino acids. Trimming stripped 0 bases from V and 7 bases from J, with 12 bases between. The CDR3 sequence is CASSLDRLAGTQYF. The DNA of the CDR3 is TGTGCCAGCAGCTTAGATAGGCTAGCAGGGACCCAGTACTTC.

At least ten counts were recorded for this clonotype. V and J are TRBV20-1 and TRBJ1-3; no clear D. The CDR3 is 14 amino acids. Germline CDR1 DFQATT, CDR2 SNEGSKA (reference sequence). Trimming took 1 base from V and 0 from J, leaving 7 bases between them. CDR3 region: CSARVPSSGNTIYF. Written as DNA, the CDR3 is TGCAGTGCTAGAGTACCGAGCTCTGGAAACACCATATATTTT.

The chain has TRBV12-3 or TRBV12-4 and TRBJ2-5, with D unclear. This CDR3 contains 11 residues. Trimming stripped 4 bases from V and 7 bases from J, with 7 bases between. The CDR3 here is CASSSPGTQYF. CDR3 DNA sequence: TGTGCCAGCAGTTCCCCCGGGACCCAGTACTTC.

This clonotype has at least ten counts. A junction boundary mismatches the germline segment, possibly from a read error. The V call is TRBV5-1, the J call TRBJ2-7; D possibly corresponds to TRBD1 (6 bases). The CDR3 runs to 14 residues. Germline CDR1 reads SGHRS; CDR2 reads YFSETQ. DNA for the CDR3: TGTGCCAGCAGCTTCTCAGGGGCCTCCTACGAGCAGTACTTC. This codes for CASSFSGASYEQYF.

The chain links TRBV6-5 to TRBJ1-2; unclear D gene. V shed 2 bases and J shed 0 bases, with 4 bases lying between them. The V gene's germline CDR1 is MNHEY and CDR2 SVGAGI. The CDR3 covers 13 residues. In DNA, the CDR3 is TGTGCCAGCAGTTACGAAGCTAACTATGGCTACACCTTC. This sequence encodes CASSYEANYGYTF.

CDR3 bases: TGTGCCAGCAGCTTTATTCGGGACTCCGTCATCTCCTACGAGCAGTACTTC. Its translation: CASSFIRDSVISYEQYF. V usage is TRBV7-9 and J usage is TRBJ2-7; weak D call: TRBD2 (6 bases). The CDR3 runs 17 residues. V gave up 3 bases and J gave up 0 bases, with 18 bases separating them. CDR1 and CDR2 (germline): SEHNR, FQNEAQ (reference sequence).

This clonotype appeared a few times. This rearrangement joins TRBV20-1 to TRBJ2-6; the D is unclear. The CDR3 is 13 amino acids. Trimming removed 6 bases from V and 0 bases from J, with 6 bases in between. Germline CDR1 is DFQATT and CDR2 is SNEGSKA (reference sequence). CDR3 nucleotides: TGCAGTGCAAAGTTCTCTGGGGCCAACGTCCTGACTTTC. This encodes CSAKFSGANVLTF.

The chain has TRBV12-3 or TRBV12-4 and TRBJ1-2; TRBD1 might be the D (6 bases). With 2 bases removed from V and 7 bases from J, the gap between germline ends came to 17 bases. CDR3 size: 15 residues. The CDR3 coding sequence is TGTGCCAGCAGTTTACGGTCCAGGGGCGACGTTGGCTACACCTTC. Encoded protein: CASSLRSRGDVGYTF.

The chain recombines TRBV6-2 or TRBV6-3 with TRBJ2-5; D is possibly TRBD1 (6 bases). V gave up 6 bases and J gave up 4 bases, with 12 bases separating them. CDR1 and CDR2 from the germline V gene are MNHEY and SVGEGT. CDR3 length: 13 residues. CDR3 residues: CASSKQGRETQYF. In DNA form, the CDR3 reads TGTGCCAGCAGCAAGCAGGGGCGAGAGACCCAGTACTTC.

The V gene is TRBV7-6, the J gene TRBJ2-1, with 13 bases that match TRBD2. Germline V CDR1 and CDR2: SGHVS, FNYEAQ. V dropped 5 bases and J dropped 0; count of bases not matched to a gene: 7. CDR3 length: 18 residues. CDR3 protein: CASSLPTSGRSSYNEQFF. The DNA of the CDR3 is TGTGCCAGCAGCCTTCCGACTAGCGGGAGGTCCTCCTACAATGAGCAGTTCTTC.

This clonotype was counted at least ten times. This chain connects TRBV12-3 or TRBV12-4 to TRBJ2-1; D uncertain. Trimming cost V 4 bases and J 9 bases, with 19 bases left between them. The CDR3 spans 15 residues. CDR3 sequence: CASSSTQLPSGEQFF. DNA of the CDR3: TGTGCCAGCAGTTCCACCCAACTCCCTTCCGGTGAGCAGTTCTTC.

V and J are TRBV6-1 and TRBJ1-2; TRBD1 might be the D (5 bases). The ends were cut back, 5 bases at V and 4 bases at J, with 11 bases in the middle. CDR1 is MNHNS and CDR2 is SASEGT in the germline V gene. The CDR3 covers 13 residues. The CDR3 reads CASSPSRGYGYTF. In DNA, the CDR3 is TGTGCCAGCAGTCCTTCGAGGGGCTATGGCTACACCTTC.

The chain is built from TRBV10-3 and TRBJ2-5; TRBD2 might be the D (5 bases). The CDR3 contains 13 residues. Germline CDR1 and CDR2: ENHRY and SYGVKD. The V and J ends lost 2 bases and 1 base respectively, with 5 bases between them. CDR3 DNA sequence: TGTGCCATCAGTGAGCGGGGCCAAGAGACCCAGTACTTC. It encodes CAISERGQETQYF.

This chain uses TRBV9 with TRBJ2-7; 13 bases line up with TRBD2. This CDR3 spans 16 amino acids. After removal of 4 bases from V and 2 bases from J, the junction contained 6 bases not matched to a gene. From germline, CDR1 is SGDLS and CDR2 YYNGEE. The DNA of the CDR3 is TGTGCCAGCAGCCCACGGACTAGCGGGGGAACCTACGAGCAGTACTTC. Protein product: CASSPRTSGGTYEQYF.